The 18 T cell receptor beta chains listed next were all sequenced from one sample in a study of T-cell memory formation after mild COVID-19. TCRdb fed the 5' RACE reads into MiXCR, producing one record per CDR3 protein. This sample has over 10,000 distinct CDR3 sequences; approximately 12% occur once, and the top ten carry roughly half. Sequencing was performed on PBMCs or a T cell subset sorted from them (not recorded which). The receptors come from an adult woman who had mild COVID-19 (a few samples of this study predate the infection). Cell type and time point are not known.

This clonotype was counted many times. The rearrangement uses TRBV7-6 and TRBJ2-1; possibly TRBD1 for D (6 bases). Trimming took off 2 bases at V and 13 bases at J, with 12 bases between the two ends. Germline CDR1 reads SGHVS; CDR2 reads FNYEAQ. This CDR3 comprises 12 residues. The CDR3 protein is CASSLFPGQQFF. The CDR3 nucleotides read TGTGCCAGCAGCTTATTCCCGGGACAACAGTTCTTC.

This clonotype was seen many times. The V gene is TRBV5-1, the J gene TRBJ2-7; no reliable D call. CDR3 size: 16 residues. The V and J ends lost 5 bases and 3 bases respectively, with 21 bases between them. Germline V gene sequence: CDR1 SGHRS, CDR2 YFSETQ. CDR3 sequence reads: CASSFEAPAFYYEQYF. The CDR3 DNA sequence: TGCGCCAGCAGTTTCGAGGCGCCCGCATTCTACTACGAGCAGTACTTC.

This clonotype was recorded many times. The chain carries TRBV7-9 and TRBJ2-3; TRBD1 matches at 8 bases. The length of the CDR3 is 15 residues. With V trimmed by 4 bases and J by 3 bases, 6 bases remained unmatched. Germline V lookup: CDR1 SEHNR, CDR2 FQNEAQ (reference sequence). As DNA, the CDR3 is TGTGCCAGCAGCTCCAGACAGGGGAGAACAGATACGCAGTATTTT. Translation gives CASSSRQGRTDTQYF.

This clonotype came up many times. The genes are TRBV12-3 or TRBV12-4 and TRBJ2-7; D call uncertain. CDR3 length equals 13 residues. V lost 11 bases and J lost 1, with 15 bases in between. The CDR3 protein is CARQVKESYEQYF. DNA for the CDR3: TGTGCCCGGCAGGTTAAAGAATCCTACGAGCAGTACTTC.

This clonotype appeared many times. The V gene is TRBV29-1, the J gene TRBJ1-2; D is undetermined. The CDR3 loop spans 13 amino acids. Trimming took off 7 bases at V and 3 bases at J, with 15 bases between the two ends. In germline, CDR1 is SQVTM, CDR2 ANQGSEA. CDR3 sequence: CSAVGETDYGYTF. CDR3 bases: TGCAGCGCCGTCGGGGAAACAGACTATGGCTACACCTTC.

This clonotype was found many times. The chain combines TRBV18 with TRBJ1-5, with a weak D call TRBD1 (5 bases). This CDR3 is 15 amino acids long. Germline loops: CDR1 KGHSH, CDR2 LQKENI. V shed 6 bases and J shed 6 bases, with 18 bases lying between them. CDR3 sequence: CASSPTGGSGQPQHF. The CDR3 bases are TGTGCCAGCTCTCCCACAGGAGGGTCAGGTCAGCCCCAGCATTTT.

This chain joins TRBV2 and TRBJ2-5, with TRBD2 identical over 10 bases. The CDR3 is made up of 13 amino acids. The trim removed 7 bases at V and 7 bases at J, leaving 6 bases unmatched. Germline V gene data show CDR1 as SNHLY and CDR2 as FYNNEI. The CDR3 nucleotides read TGTGCCAGCACTAGCGGGGGCGCGGGGACCCAGTACTTC. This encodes CASTSGGAGTQYF.

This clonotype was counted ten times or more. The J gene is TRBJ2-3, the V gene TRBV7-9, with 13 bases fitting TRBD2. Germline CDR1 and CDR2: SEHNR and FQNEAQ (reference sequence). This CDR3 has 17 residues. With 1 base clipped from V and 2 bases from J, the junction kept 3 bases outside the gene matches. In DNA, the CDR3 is TGTGCCAGCAGCTTAGGGACTAGCGGGAGCTACACAGATACGCAGTATTTT. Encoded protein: CASSLGTSGSYTDTQYF.

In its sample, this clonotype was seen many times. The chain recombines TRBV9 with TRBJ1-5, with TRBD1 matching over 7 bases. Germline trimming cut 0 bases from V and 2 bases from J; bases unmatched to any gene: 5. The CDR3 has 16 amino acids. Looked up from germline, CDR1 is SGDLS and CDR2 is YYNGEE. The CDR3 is CASSVGGGDGNQPQHF. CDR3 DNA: TGTGCCAGCAGCGTAGGAGGGGGCGATGGCAATCAGCCCCAGCATTTT.

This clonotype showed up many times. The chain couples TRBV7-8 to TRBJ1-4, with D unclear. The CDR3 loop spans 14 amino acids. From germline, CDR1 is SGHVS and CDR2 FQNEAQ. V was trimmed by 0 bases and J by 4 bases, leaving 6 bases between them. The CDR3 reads CASSLARLNEKLFF. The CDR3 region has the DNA TGTGCCAGCAGCTTAGCCAGACTTAATGAAAAACTGTTTTTT.

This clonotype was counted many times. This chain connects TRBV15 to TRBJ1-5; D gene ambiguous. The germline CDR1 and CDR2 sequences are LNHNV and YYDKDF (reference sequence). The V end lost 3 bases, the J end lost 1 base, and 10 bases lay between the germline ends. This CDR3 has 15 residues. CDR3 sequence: CATSSGVESNQPQHF. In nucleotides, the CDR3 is TGTGCCACCAGCAGTGGGGTGGAGAGCAATCAGCCCCAGCATTTT.

The CDR3 loop is CASRGSSGSYNEQFF. The CDR3 nucleotides are TGTGCCAGCAGGGGATCTAGCGGGAGCTACAATGAGCAGTTCTTC. This chain links TRBV7-2 with TRBJ2-1; 10 nucleotides align to TRBD2. V lost 6 bases to trimming and J lost 3 bases; unmatched junction nucleotides: 5. This CDR3 has 15 amino acids. Germline CDR1 and CDR2: SGHTA and FQGNSA.

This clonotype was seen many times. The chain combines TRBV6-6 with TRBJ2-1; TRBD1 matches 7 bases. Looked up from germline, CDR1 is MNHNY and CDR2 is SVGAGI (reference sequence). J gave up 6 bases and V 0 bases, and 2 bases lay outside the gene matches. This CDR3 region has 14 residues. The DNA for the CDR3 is TGTGCCAGCAGTTACTCAGCAGGGGGCAATGAGCAGTTCTTC. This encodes CASSYSAGGNEQFF.

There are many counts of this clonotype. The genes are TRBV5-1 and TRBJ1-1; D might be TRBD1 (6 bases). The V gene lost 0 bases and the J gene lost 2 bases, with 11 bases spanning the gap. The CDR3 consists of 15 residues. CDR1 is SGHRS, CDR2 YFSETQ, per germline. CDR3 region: CASSLDQGINTEAFF. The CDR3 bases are TGCGCCAGCAGCTTGGACCAGGGGATCAACACTGAAGCTTTCTTT.

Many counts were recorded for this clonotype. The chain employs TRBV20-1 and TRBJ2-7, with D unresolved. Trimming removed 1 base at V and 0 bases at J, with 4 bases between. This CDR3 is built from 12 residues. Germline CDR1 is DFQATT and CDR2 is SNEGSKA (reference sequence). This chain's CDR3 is CSARVGSYEQYF. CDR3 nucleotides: TGCAGTGCTAGAGTTGGCTCCTACGAGCAGTACTTC.

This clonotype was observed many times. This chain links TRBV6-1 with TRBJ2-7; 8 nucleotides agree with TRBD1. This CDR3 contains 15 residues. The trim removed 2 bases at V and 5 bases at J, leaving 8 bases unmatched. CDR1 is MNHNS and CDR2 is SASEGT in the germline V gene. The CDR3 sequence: CASSESGGPPDEQYF. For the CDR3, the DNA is TGTGCCAGCAGTGAATCAGGGGGCCCACCGGACGAGCAGTACTTC.

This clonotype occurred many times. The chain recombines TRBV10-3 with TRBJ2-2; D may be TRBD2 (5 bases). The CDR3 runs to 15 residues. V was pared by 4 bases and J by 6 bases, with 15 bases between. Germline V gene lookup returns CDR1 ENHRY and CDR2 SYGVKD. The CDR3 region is CAISGGLAAPGELFF. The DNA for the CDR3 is TGTGCCATCAGTGGGGGTCTAGCAGCACCCGGGGAGCTGTTTTTT.

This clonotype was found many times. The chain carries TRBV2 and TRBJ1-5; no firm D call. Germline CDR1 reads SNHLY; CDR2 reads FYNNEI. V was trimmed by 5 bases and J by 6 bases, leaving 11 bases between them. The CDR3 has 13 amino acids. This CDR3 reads CASSLWAVQPQHF. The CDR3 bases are TGTGCCAGCAGTTTGTGGGCGGTTCAGCCCCAGCATTTT.